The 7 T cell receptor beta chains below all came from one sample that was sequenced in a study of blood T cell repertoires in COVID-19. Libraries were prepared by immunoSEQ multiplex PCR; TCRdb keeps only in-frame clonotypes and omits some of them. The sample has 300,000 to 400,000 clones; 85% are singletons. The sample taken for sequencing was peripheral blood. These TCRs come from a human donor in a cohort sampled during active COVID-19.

Written as DNA, the CDR3 is TGTGCCAGCAGTTTAGCGACAGGATATAATTCACCCCTCCACTTT. Its protein is CASSLATGYNSPLHF. V usage is TRBV28 and J usage is TRBJ1-6; TRBD1 might be the D (6 bases). With 2 bases removed from V and 4 bases from J, the gap between germline ends came to 9 bases. The CDR3 consists of 15 residues. Germline CDR1 MDHEN, CDR2 SYDVKM.

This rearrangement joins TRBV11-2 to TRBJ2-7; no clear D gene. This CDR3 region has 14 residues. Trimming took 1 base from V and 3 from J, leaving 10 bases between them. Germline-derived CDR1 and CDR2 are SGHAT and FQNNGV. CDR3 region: CASSLVSRRYEQYF. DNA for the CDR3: TGTGCCAGCAGCTTAGTTTCCAGGCGCTACGAGCAGTACTTC.

The chain's CDR3 is CASSSSDRSNQPQHF. The CDR3 bases are TGTGCCAGCAGTTCCTCGGACAGGTCAAATCAGCCCCAGCATTTT. This chain links TRBV2 with TRBJ1-5; 7 positions match TRBD1. This CDR3 region has 15 residues. The V gene end was trimmed by 5 bases and the J gene end by 4 bases; junction bases not matched to a gene: 8. Germline CDR1 and CDR2: SNHLY and FYNNEI.

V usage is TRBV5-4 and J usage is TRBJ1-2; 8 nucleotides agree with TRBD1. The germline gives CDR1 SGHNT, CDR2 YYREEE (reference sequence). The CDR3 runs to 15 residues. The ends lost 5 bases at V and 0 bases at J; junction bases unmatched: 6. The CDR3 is CASRRQGASNYGYTF. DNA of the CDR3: TGTGCCAGCAGACGTCAGGGGGCGTCTAACTATGGCTACACCTTC.

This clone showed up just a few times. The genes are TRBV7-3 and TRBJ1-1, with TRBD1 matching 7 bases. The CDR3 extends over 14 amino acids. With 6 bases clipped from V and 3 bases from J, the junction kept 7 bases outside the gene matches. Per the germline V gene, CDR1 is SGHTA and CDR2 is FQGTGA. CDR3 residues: CASRDPDRDTEAFF. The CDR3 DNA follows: TGTGCCAGCAGGGATCCCGACAGGGACACTGAAGCTTTCTTT.

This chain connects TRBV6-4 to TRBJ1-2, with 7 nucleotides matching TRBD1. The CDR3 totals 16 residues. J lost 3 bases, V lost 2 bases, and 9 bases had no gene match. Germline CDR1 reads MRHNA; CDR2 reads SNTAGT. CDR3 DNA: TGTGCCAGCAGTGACAAACCCCGGACAGGACACTATGGCTACACCTTC. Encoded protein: CASSDKPRTGHYGYTF.

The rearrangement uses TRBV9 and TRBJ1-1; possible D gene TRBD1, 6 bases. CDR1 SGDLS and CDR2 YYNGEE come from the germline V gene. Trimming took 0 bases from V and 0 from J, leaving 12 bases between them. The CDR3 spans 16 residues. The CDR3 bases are TGTGCCAGCAGCGTAGGGGGGCCCCAGATGAACACTGAAGCTTTCTTT. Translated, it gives CASSVGGPQMNTEAFF.